The 32 T cell receptor beta chains in this list originate from one sample, sequenced in a study of T cell responses to AZD1222 COVID-19 vaccine. Only in-frame clones appear in the TCRdb table, and some are missing; sequencing was by immunoSEQ multiplex PCR. The sample contains 80,000 to 100,000 clones, about 90% of which appear only once. The input for sequencing was peripheral blood, taken 28 days after the second AZD1222 dose. The receptors were sampled from an adult who received the AZD1222 COVID-19 vaccine.

Here the CDR3 reads CASSRILGEQYF. In nucleotides, the CDR3 is TGTGCCAGCAGTCGGATACTAGGCGAGCAGTACTTC. The J gene is TRBJ2-7, the V gene TRBV2, with D possibly being TRBD2 (5 bases). Trimming removed 5 bases at V and 6 bases at J, with 11 bases between. The germline gives CDR1 SNHLY, CDR2 FYNNEI. The length of the CDR3 is 12 residues. The whole variable domain, filled in from reference TRBV2 and TRBJ2-7, reads EPEVTQTPSHQVTQMGQEVILRCVPISNHLYFYWYRQILGQKVEFLVSFYNNEISEKSEIFDDQFSVERPDGSNFTLKIRSTKLEDSAMYFCASSRILGEQYFGPGTRLTVT.

The chain recombines TRBV5-6 with TRBJ1-4; D is uncertain. The V gene's germline CDR1 is SGHDT and CDR2 YYEEEE. There are 13 residues in the CDR3. With 0 bases removed from V and 6 bases from J, the gap between germline ends came to 6 bases. The CDR3 DNA follows: TGTGCCAGCAGCTTGGTTTTGGATGAAAAACTGTTTTTT. This translates into CASSLVLDEKLFF.

V is TRBV30 and J is TRBJ1-5; D is ambiguous. Between the trimmed V and J ends, which lost 1 base and 9 bases, there was a span of 13 bases. From germline, CDR1 is GTSNPN and CDR2 SVGIG (reference sequence). CDR3 length equals 13 residues. The CDR3 protein is CAWSGAGLWPQHF. The CDR3 nucleotides read TGTGCCTGGAGTGGGGCCGGTCTTTGGCCCCAGCATTTT.

This clone was found once. The chain uses TRBV7-9 and TRBJ2-7; the D is unclear. The V and J ends lost 5 bases and 4 bases respectively, with 15 bases between them. The CDR3 loop spans 14 amino acids. Germline-derived CDR1 and CDR2 are SEHNR and FQNEAQ (reference sequence). The CDR3 is CASSPGSFLYEQYF. DNA for the CDR3: TGTGCCAGCAGCCCCGGGTCCTTCCTTTACGAGCAGTACTTC.

The rearrangement joins TRBV4-1 to TRBJ2-1, with D perhaps being TRBD1 or TRBD2 (5 bases each). Per germline, CDR1 MGHRA and CDR2 YSYEKL. The CDR3 is made up of 14 amino acids. The V end was cut by 1 base, the J end by 7 bases, with 11 bases between. In DNA form, the CDR3 reads TGCGCCAGCAGCCAAGCCTGGGGGACGAATGAGCAGTTCTTC. Amino acid sequence: CASSQAWGTNEQFF.

The V gene is TRBV14, the J gene TRBJ2-5; TRBD2 is a possible D gene (5 bases). CDR3 size: 16 residues. V lost 4 bases, J lost 4 bases, and 19 bases lay in between. Per germline, CDR1 SGHDN and CDR2 FVKESK. The CDR3, as DNA: TGTGCCAGCAGCCCTCAGCTCGACCCACGGGGAGAGACCCAGTACTTC. It encodes CASSPQLDPRGETQYF.

This clone was detected only a few times. V and J are TRBV19 and TRBJ1-1; TRBD1 is a possible D gene (6 bases). The length of the CDR3 is 14 residues. V lost 3 bases and J lost 4, with 12 bases in between. Germline lookup yields CDR1 LNHDA and CDR2 SQIVND (reference sequence). The CDR3 spells CASSMGGASTEAFF. DNA of the CDR3: TGTGCCAGTAGTATGGGGGGGGCTAGCACTGAAGCTTTCTTT.

The V call is TRBV2, the J call TRBJ2-7; 9 nucleotides match TRBD1. Germline CDR1 and CDR2: SNHLY and FYNNEI. Trimming removed 4 bases from V and 0 bases from J; junction bases left unmatched: 4. CDR3 size: 15 residues. As DNA, the CDR3 is TGTGCCAGCAGTGCCGCGACAGGGGGCTCCTACGAGCAGTACTTC. This codes for CASSAATGGSYEQYF.

The chain joins TRBV5-4 to TRBJ2-2; 7 bases map to TRBD2. Trimming took 4 bases from V and 7 from J; bases not matched to a gene: 4. Germline assignment: CDR1 SGHNT and CDR2 YYREEE (reference sequence). This CDR3 has 13 amino acids. The CDR3 DNA follows: TGTGCCAGCAGCACGGGGGGAGGCGGGGAGCTGTTTTTT. Its translation: CASSTGGGGELFF.

The CDR3 nucleotides are TGTGCCAGCAGCCCAAGGATTAACACTGAAGCTTTCTTT. Its translation: CASSPRINTEAFF. The chain couples TRBV7-9 to TRBJ1-1; D is undetermined. The V gene lost 5 bases and the J gene lost 2 bases, with 9 bases spanning the gap. The CDR3 spans 13 residues. Germline-derived CDR1 and CDR2 are SEHNR and FQNEAQ (reference sequence).

The rearrangement joins TRBV7-6 to TRBJ2-1; 11 bases fit TRBD2. The CDR3 covers 17 residues. Germline lookup yields CDR1 SGHVS and CDR2 FNYEAQ. The J segment lost 4 bases and the V segment lost 5 bases, leaving 10 bases of the junction unmatched. Here the CDR3 DNA reads TGTGCCAGCAGCCTCCCACTAGCGGGAGTTTCGTACAATGAGCAGTTCTTC. This codes for CASSLPLAGVSYNEQFF.

The V gene is TRBV5-6, the J gene TRBJ1-1, with a weak D call TRBD1 (5 bases). The CDR3 is 14 residues long. In germline, CDR1 is SGHDT, CDR2 YYEEEE. V dropped 0 bases and J dropped 3 bases, with 9 bases sitting between them. The CDR3 DNA is TGTGCCAGCAGCTTGGCCTGGGGGGACACTGAAGCTTTCTTT. This sequence encodes CASSLAWGDTEAFF.

J is TRBJ2-7 and V is TRBV20-1, with 10 positions matching TRBD2. The CDR3 spans 15 residues. Trimming took 3 bases from V and 5 from J; bases not matched to a gene: 10. Germline V gene data show CDR1 as DFQATT and CDR2 as SNEGSKA (reference sequence). This chain's CDR3 is CSASESSGSINEQYF. DNA for the CDR3: TGCAGTGCTAGTGAATCTAGCGGGAGTATAAACGAGCAGTACTTC.

The chain combines TRBV5-1 with TRBJ1-1; 7 bases are a match to TRBD1. J lost 4 bases, V lost 6 bases, and 12 bases had no gene match. The CDR3 spans 15 residues. Germline loops: CDR1 SGHRS, CDR2 YFSETQ. The CDR3 bases are TGCGCCAGCACACAGGGGCAAACTGCGCTCACTGAAGCTTTCTTT. Its protein product is CASTQGQTALTEAFF.

This chain uses TRBV24-1 with TRBJ1-5, with 7 bases identical to TRBD1. The junction had 8 bases not matched to a gene; V was cut back by 4 bases and J by 6 bases. Per the germline V gene, CDR1 is KGHDR and CDR2 is SFDVKD. CDR3 size: 15 residues. The CDR3 reads CATSDPRQGGQPQHF. The CDR3 nucleotides are TGTGCCACCAGTGACCCCCGACAGGGAGGTCAGCCCCAGCATTTT.

The CDR3 here is CASSSQTGGKAFF. The CDR3 nucleotides are TGTGCCAGCAGCTCACAGACAGGGGGGAAAGCTTTCTTT. J is TRBJ1-1 and V is TRBV7-3; 9 nucleotides align to TRBD1. V shed 4 bases and J 9 bases; nucleotides not matched to a gene: 6. CDR3 length: 13 amino acids. Per germline, CDR1 SGHTA and CDR2 FQGTGA.

The rearrangement uses TRBV5-1 and TRBJ2-3, with TRBD2 matching 11 bases. Germline values: CDR1 SGHRS, CDR2 YFSETQ. The CDR3 has 18 residues. V was clipped by 5 bases and J by 4 bases; unmatched bases: 15. The DNA of the CDR3 is TGCGCCAGCAGGTTTGAACTAGCGGGAGTTGGTTTGCCAGATACGCAGTATTTT. Amino acids: CASRFELAGVGLPDTQYF. Full variable domain (remainder filled in from reference TRBV5-1 and TRBJ2-3): KAGVTQTPRYLIKTRGQQVTLSCSPISGHRSVSWYQQTPGQGLQFLFEYFSETQRNKGNFPGRFSGRQFSNSRSEMNVSTLELGDSALYLCASRFELAGVGLPDTQYFGPGTRLTVL.

The chain employs TRBV5-1 and TRBJ1-2; 8 bases line up with TRBD1. Germline CDR1 and CDR2: SGHRS and YFSETQ. This CDR3 comprises 16 residues. The V gene end was trimmed by 2 bases and the J gene end by 2 bases; junction bases not matched to a gene: 8. The CDR3 is CASSLQFPGGNYGYTF. The CDR3 nucleotides are TGCGCCAGCAGCTTACAGTTCCCAGGGGGCAACTATGGCTACACCTTC.

J is TRBJ1-5 and V is TRBV11-3, with a possible D match to TRBD1 (6 bases). This CDR3 is built from 16 residues. The germline V gene encodes CDR1 SGHNT and CDR2 YENEEA. V lost 2 bases, J lost 7 bases, and 18 bases lay in between. The CDR3 region is CASSLLWGLQGQPQHF. The CDR3 bases are TGTGCCAGCAGCTTATTGTGGGGGCTTCAGGGCCAGCCCCAGCATTTT.

The V gene is TRBV5-1, the J gene TRBJ1-2; TRBD1 is a possible D gene (5 bases). V gave up 5 bases and J gave up 4 bases, with 12 bases separating them. The CDR3 covers 13 residues. CDR1 is SGHRS and CDR2 is YFSETQ in the germline V gene. CDR3 protein: CASRVKGPYGYTF. The CDR3 DNA reads as TGCGCCAGCAGAGTCAAGGGGCCCTATGGCTACACCTTC.

This clone was observed a single time. The chain uses TRBV27 and TRBJ1-4, with no clear D. The CDR3 consists of 15 residues. The V gene's germline CDR1 is MNHEY and CDR2 SMNVEV (reference sequence). V shed 2 bases and J shed 0 bases, with 7 bases lying between them. The CDR3 DNA is TGTGCCAGCAGTTTAGTTGGGCCAACTAATGAAAAACTGTTTTTT. Its protein product is CASSLVGPTNEKLFF.

The chain joins TRBV25-1 to TRBJ1-1, with a possible D match to TRBD1 (6 bases). There are 16 residues in the CDR3. V was shortened by 5 bases and J by 0 bases, with 16 bases between the two germline ends. Germline loops: CDR1 MGHDK, CDR2 SYGVNS. The CDR3 is CASSSLWDTLNTEAFF. For the CDR3, the DNA is TGTGCCAGCAGTTCCCTCTGGGACACCCTGAACACTGAAGCTTTCTTT.

This clone was detected only a few times. The J gene is TRBJ2-1, the V gene TRBV5-1; 9 nucleotides agree with TRBD2. The length of the CDR3 is 15 residues. V was pared by 0 bases and J by 7 bases, with 5 bases of the junction left unmatched. The germline V gene encodes CDR1 SGHRS and CDR2 YFSETQ. The CDR3, as DNA: TGCGCCAGCAGCTTGGAAGCGGGGGGTAAAAATGAGCAGTTCTTC. Encoded protein: CASSLEAGGKNEQFF.

The chain uses TRBV21-1 and TRBJ2-2; the D segment call TRBD1 is taken from the table without a DNA check. TRBV21-1 is noted as a pseudogene. This CDR3 comprises 16 residues. The CDR3 nucleotides are TGTGCCAGCAGCAATGGGAACAGGGGGAACACCGGGGAGCTGTTTTTT. Translation gives CASSNGNRGNTGELFF.

The gene calls are TRBV7-2 and TRBJ2-1; D perhaps matches TRBD2 (6 bases). Trimming cost V 1 base and J 0 bases, with 7 bases left between them. This CDR3 spans 15 amino acids. Germline-derived CDR1 and CDR2 are SGHTA and FQGNSA. The CDR3 protein is CASSLDGSSYNEQFF. CDR3 sequence (DNA): TGTGCCAGCAGCTTAGACGGGAGCTCCTACAATGAGCAGTTCTTC.

CDR3 nucleotides: TGTGCCAGCAGTGAAGAACTGGGCTTCGTGGCTTTCTTT. This encodes CASSEELGFVAFF. The chain joins TRBV2 to TRBJ1-1; D is undetermined. CDR1 and CDR2 (germline): SNHLY, FYNNEI. V was pared by 1 base and J by 11 bases, with 14 bases between. The CDR3 runs to 13 residues.

V is TRBV7-9 and J is TRBJ1-5, with D possibly TRBD1 on 6 matching bases. The ends were cut back, 5 bases at V and 4 bases at J, with 9 bases in the middle. Germline assignment: CDR1 SEHNR and CDR2 FQNEAQ (reference sequence). CDR3 length: 13 residues. CDR3 DNA: TGTGCCAGCAGCGGGCAGGGGAATCAGCCCCAGCATTTT. It yields the protein CASSGQGNQPQHF.

J is TRBJ1-1 and V is TRBV6-5; 8 bases agree with TRBD1. CDR3 length equals 14 residues. V dropped 5 bases and J dropped 5; count of bases not matched to a gene: 7. Germline loops: CDR1 MNHEY, CDR2 SVGAGI. This chain's CDR3 is CASSPTGGWTEAFF. DNA of the CDR3: TGTGCCAGCAGTCCTACAGGGGGGTGGACTGAAGCTTTCTTT.

On this clone itself: Because the CDR3's place on the DNA is in doubt, the DNA is left out and the CDR3 is given as listed by TCRdb. V usage is TRBV28 and J usage is TRBJ1-2; TRBD1, as called in the table, went unchecked against the DNA. Per germline, CDR1 MDHEN and CDR2 SYDVKM. Counting both end residues, the CDR3 totals 11 amino acids. CDR3 protein: CASSFGSGYTF.

J is TRBJ1-6 and V is TRBV19; perhaps TRBD1 as D (5 bases). This CDR3 contains 13 residues. Germline values: CDR1 LNHDA, CDR2 SQIVND (reference sequence). Trimming shortened V by 2 bases and J by 7 bases, and 6 bases separated the two germline ends. The CDR3 DNA is TGTGCCAGTAGTATACCAGGGAATTCACCCCTCCACTTT. Translating it yields CASSIPGNSPLHF. Based on the CDR3 plus reference TRBV19 and TRBJ1-6, the full variable domain is DGGITQSPKYLFRKEGQNVTLSCEQNLNHDAMYWYRQDPGQGLRLIYYSQIVNDFQKGDIAEGYSVSREKKESFPLTVTSAQKNPTAFYLCASSIPGNSPLHFGNGTRLTVT.

V and J are TRBV27 and TRBJ1-2, with D possibly TRBD1 on 5 matching bases. The V end was cut by 6 bases, the J end by 5 bases, with 25 bases between. The CDR3 loop spans 17 amino acids. Germline lookup yields CDR1 MNHEY and CDR2 SMNVEV (reference sequence). CDR3 bases: TGTGCCAGCAGCCCGAGTTGGGCCGGGGGGTTTGGATATGGCTACACCTTC. It translates to CASSPSWAGGFGYGYTF.

This clone is a singleton in its sample. This chain links TRBV7-9 with TRBJ2-2; D is possibly TRBD2 (6 bases). CDR3 length equals 14 residues. The V gene's germline CDR1 is SEHNR and CDR2 FQNEAQ (reference sequence). The ends were cut back, 4 bases at V and 6 bases at J, with 12 bases in the middle. CDR3 sequence reads: CASSSGEVPGELFF. The CDR3, as DNA: TGTGCCAGCAGCTCCGGGGAGGTACCCGGGGAGCTGTTTTTT.